This TCR beta chain is from a study of spatial heterogeneity in lung cancer. Findings and caveats of the study: Expanded alpha and beta TCR counts within tumors tracked tumor mutation counts.

Noted time point: sample taken at primary tumor resection. Whole RNA, isolated from tumor, nontumor lung or frozen PBMC, was sequenced without prior sorting. Ten or more counts support this clonotype. Its antigen is not known. The germline V gene has CDR1 LGHDT and CDR2 YNNKEL (reference sequence). The CDR3 has 13 residues. V gave up 4 bases and J gave up 3 bases, with 7 bases separating them. MiXCR was run by TCRdb on the 5' RACE reads, yielding one entry per CDR3 protein. The sample has 100,000 or so distinct CDR3 sequences, 3.5% to 5% seen once. V gene TRBV3-1 combines with J gene TRBJ1-5; D gene ambiguous. This sequence was found in a male donor with early-stage non-small cell lung cancer. The starting material was lung tumor tissue, obtained at surgery. CDR3 bases: TGTGCCAGCAGCCTTGGGTACAATCAGCCCCAGCATTTT. Translated: CASSLGYNQPQHF.